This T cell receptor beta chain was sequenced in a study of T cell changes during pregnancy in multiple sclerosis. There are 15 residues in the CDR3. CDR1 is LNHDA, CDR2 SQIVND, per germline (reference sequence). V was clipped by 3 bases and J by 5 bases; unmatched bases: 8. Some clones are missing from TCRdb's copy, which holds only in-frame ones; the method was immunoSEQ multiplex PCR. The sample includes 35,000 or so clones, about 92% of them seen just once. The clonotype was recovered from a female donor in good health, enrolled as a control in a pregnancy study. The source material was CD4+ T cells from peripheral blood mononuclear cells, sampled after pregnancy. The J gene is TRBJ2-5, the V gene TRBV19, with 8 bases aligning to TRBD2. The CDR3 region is CASSIGGGLRETQYF. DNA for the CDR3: TGTGCCAGTAGTATCGGGGGGGGGCTCAGGGAGACCCAGTACTTC.